The sequence of this TCR beta chain was determined in a study of response to subunit inactivated influenza vaccine. A word on this clonotype: The antigen remains unidentified.

Study results and limitations: After each seasonal influenza vaccination, few new T cells are recruited, the authors suggested.

The V and J ends lost 1 base and 3 bases, in that order; junction bases with no gene match: 2. The germline gives CDR1 SEHNR, CDR2 FQNEAQ (reference sequence). The CDR3 runs 15 residues. A single record per CDR3 protein comes from TCRdb applying MiXCR to the RT-PCR reads. In the table there are 530,000 or so distinct CDR3 sequences, approximately 12% of which are singletons. The chain carries TRBV7-9 and TRBJ2-5, with 10 positions matching TRBD2. The source was PBMCs from blood, collected on the day of vaccination. This sequence originates from a man aged 50 to 60 who received an inactivated influenza vaccine. The DNA of the CDR3 is TGTGCCAGCAGCTTAGGAGCGGGAGGGAAAGAGACCCAGTACTTC. Protein: CASSLGAGGKETQYF.